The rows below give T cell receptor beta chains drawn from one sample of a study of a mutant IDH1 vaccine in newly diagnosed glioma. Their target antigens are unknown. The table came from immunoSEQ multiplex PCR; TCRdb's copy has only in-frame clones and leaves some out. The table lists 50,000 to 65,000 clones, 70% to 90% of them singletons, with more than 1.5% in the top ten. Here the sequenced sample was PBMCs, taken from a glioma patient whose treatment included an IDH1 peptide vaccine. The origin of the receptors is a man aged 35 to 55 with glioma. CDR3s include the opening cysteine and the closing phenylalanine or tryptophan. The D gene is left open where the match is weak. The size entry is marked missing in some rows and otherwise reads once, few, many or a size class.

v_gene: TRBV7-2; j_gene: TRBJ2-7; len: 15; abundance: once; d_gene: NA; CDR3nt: TGTGCCAGCAGCTTAGCGTGGGGCTCATCCTACGAGCAGTACTTC; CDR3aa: CASSLAWGSSYEQYF
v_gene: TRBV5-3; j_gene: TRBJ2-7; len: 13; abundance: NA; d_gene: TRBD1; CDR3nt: TGTGCCAGCCTCCGGGACAGGGGATACGAGCAGTACTTC; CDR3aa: CASLRDRGYEQYF
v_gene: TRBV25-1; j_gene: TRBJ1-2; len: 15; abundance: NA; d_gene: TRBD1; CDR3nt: TGTGCCAGCAGTGATACCTGGACAGGGAACTATGGCTACACCTTC; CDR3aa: CASSDTWTGNYGYTF
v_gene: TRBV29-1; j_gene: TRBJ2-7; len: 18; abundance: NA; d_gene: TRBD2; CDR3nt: TGCAGCGTTGCTACGTCCGGGACTAGCGGGAGGGCCTTCAACGAGCAGTACTTC; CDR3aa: CSVATSGTSGRAFNEQYF
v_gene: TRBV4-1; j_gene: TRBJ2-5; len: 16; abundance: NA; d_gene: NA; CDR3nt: TGCGCCAGCAGCCCCCTAAACAGGGAAAGGGTAGAGACCCAGTACTTC; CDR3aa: CASSPLNRERVETQYF
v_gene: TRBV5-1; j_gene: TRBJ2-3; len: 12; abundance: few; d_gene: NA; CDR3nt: TGCGCCAGCAGCTTGGACCGGGATACGCAGTATTTT; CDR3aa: CASSLDRDTQYF
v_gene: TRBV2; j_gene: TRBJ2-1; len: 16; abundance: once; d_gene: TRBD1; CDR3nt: TGTGCCAGCAGTGACCTGACAGGGTCGGGTTTCAATGAGCAGTTCTTC; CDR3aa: CASSDLTGSGFNEQFF
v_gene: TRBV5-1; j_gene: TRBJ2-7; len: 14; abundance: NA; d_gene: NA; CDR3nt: TGCGCCAGCAGCTTGGACAGGCAAGAATACGAGCAGTACTTC; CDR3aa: CASSLDRQEYEQYF
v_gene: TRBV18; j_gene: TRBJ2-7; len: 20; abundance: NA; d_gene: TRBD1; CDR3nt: TGTGCCAGCTCTCCTATGATTTCCGGGACAGTGAAAACAGGCCTCTACGAGCAGTACTTC; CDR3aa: CASSPMISGTVKTGLYEQYF
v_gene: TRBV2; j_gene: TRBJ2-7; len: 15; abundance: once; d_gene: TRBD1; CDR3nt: TGTGCCAGCAGCCAGCCGACAGGGTTCTTTTCCGAGCAGTACTTC; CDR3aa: CASSQPTGFFSEQYF
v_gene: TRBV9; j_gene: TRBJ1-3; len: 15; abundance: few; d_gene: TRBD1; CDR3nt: TGTGCCAGCAGCCTAAAAGGGGGCTTTGGAAACACCATATATTTT; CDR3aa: CASSLKGGFGNTIYF
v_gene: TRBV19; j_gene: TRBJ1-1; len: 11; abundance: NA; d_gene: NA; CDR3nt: TGTGCCAGTAGTATTTACGATGAAGCTTTCTTT; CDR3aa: CASSIYDEAFF
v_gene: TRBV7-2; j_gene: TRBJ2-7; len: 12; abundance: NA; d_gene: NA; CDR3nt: TGTGCCAGCAGCTTGATGTCCCACGAGCAGTACTTC; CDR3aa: CASSLMSHEQYF
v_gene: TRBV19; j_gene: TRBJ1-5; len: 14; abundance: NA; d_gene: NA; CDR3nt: TGTGCCAGTAGGTGGGGTTATAGCAATCAGCCCCAGCATTTT; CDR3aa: CASRWGYSNQPQHF
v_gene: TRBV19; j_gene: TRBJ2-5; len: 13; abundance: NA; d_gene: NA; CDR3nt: TGTGCCAGTAGTATAACCAGGGGAGAGACCCAGTACTTC; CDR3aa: CASSITRGETQYF
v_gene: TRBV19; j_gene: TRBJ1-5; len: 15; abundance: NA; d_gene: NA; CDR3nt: TGTGCCAGTAGTATAGGACAGGCAAACAATCAGCCCCAGCATTTT; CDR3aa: CASSIGQANNQPQHF
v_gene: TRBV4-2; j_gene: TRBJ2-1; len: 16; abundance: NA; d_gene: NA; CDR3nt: TGTGCCAGCAGCCAAGATCTCTTTAGCTCCTACAATGAGCAGTTCTTC; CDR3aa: CASSQDLFSSYNEQFF
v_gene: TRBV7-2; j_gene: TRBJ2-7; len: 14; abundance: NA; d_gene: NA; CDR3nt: TGTGCCAGCAGCTCCTATTCAGGGCTTGGCGAGCAGTACTTC; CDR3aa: CASSSYSGLGEQYF
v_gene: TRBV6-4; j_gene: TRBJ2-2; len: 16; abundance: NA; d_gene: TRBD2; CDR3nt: TGTGCCAGCAGTCCAATAGCGGGCGCGAACACCGGGGAGCTGTTTTTT; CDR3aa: CASSPIAGANTGELFF
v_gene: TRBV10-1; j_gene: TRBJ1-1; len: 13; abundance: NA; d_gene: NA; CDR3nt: TGCGCCAGCAGTGACAGGGGTAAAAATGAAGCTTTCTTT; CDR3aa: CASSDRGKNEAFF
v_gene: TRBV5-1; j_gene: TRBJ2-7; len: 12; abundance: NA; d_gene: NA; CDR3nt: TGCGCCAGCAGCTTGGACACGTACGAGCAGTACTTC; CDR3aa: CASSLDTYEQYF
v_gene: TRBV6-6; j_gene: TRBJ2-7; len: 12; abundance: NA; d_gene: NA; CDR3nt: TGTGCCAGCAACATGGGCGCCTACGAGCAGTACTTC; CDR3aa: CASNMGAYEQYF
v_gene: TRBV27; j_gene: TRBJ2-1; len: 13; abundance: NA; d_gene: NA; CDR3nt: TGTGCCAGCAGTCGGACCAGAAACAATGAGCAGTTCTTC; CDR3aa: CASSRTRNNEQFF
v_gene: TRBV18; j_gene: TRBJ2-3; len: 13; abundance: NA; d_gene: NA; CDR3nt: TGTGCCAGCTCATCCACGACTACTGTTACGCAGTATTTT; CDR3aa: CASSSTTTVTQYF